Presented here are 20 T cell receptor beta chains from one specimen sequenced in a study of beta chain features in type 1 diabetes. Expressed TCRB transcripts were sequenced after all isolated RNA was converted to cDNA. Sequencing was performed with immunoSEQ multiplex PCR; in TCRdb, only in-frame clones are kept and a portion is missing. The data contain about 130,000 clones, 9.2% of them singletons. Sequenced material: central memory CD4+ T cells from blood. The receptor set was obtained from a man younger than 35 in good health.

This clone was seen a few times. V and J are TRBV18 and TRBJ1-6; no clear D gene. V lost 3 bases, J lost 0 bases, and 9 bases lay in between. This CDR3 spans 16 amino acids. The germline V gene encodes CDR1 KGHSH and CDR2 LQKENI. The chain's CDR3 is CASSPSAGSYNSPLHF. In nucleotides, the CDR3 is TGTGCCAGCTCACCCTCCGCCGGCTCCTATAATTCACCCCTCCACTTT.

The genes are TRBV29-1 and TRBJ2-1, with D unclear. Germline values: CDR1 SQVTM, CDR2 ANQGSEA. Trimming cost V 2 bases and J 8 bases, with 7 bases left between them. The CDR3 is made up of 11 amino acids. This CDR3 is CSVEHPHEQFF. In nucleotides, the CDR3 is TGCAGCGTTGAACATCCCCATGAGCAGTTCTTC.

This clone was counted between two and nine times. CDR3 nucleotide sequence: TGCGCCAGCAGCCAAGATTTGGCCAGGGACAAAAACATTCAGTACTTC. Amino acids: CASSQDLARDKNIQYF. The chain carries TRBV4-3 and TRBJ2-4; a possible D gene is TRBD1 (5 bases). The germline CDR1 and CDR2 sequences are LGHNA and YSLEER. V lost 0 bases and J lost 3, with 12 bases in between. This CDR3 is built from 16 residues.

V usage is TRBV2 and J usage is TRBJ1-3; D not resolved. Germline CDR1 SNHLY, CDR2 FYNNEI. The CDR3 has 14 residues. Trimming left V 4 bases short and J 1 base short, with 8 bases between. The CDR3 DNA reads as TGTGCCAGCAGTGCCGTAGTATCTGGAAACACCATATATTTT. Translated: CASSAVVSGNTIYF.

V usage is TRBV7-2 and J usage is TRBJ2-7, with 12 bases lining up with TRBD2. The J segment lost 7 bases and the V segment lost 5 bases, leaving 9 bases of the junction unmatched. Germline V gives CDR1 SGHTA, CDR2 FQGNSA. The CDR3 contains 15 residues. The CDR3 DNA reads TGTGCCAGCAGCCTATCTAGCGGGGGGGCTGTGGAGCAGTACTTC. It codes for CASSLSSGGAVEQYF.

This chain connects TRBV2 to TRBJ2-3, with 8 positions matching TRBD1. J lost 5 bases, V lost 5 bases, and 9 bases had no gene match. Germline V gene lookup returns CDR1 SNHLY and CDR2 FYNNEI. There are 15 residues in the CDR3. The CDR3 DNA reads TGTGCCAGCAGTCCCAGGGGGCTACTGGGAGATACGCAGTATTTT. The encoded protein is CASSPRGLLGDTQYF.

The rearrangement links TRBV4-3 to TRBJ2-7, with D uncertain. The CDR3 contains 13 residues. The V gene lost 2 bases and the J gene lost 3 bases, with 8 bases spanning the gap. Germline CDR1 and CDR2: LGHNA and YSLEER. In DNA, the CDR3 is TGCGCCAGCAGCCAAAGATCCGGCTACGAGCAGTACTTC. It encodes CASSQRSGYEQYF.

This clone has just a few counts. V and J are TRBV29-1 and TRBJ2-1; D is unresolved. The CDR3 is made up of 13 amino acids. The V and J ends lost 4 bases and 4 bases respectively, with 11 bases between them. Germline CDR1 reads SQVTM; CDR2 reads ANQGSEA. CDR3 in DNA: TGCAGCGTTGCAATCGGGTTATACAATGAGCAGTTCTTC. This sequence encodes CSVAIGLYNEQFF.

This rearrangement joins TRBV5-5 to TRBJ2-1, with a possible D match to TRBD2 (6 bases). Germline V lookup: CDR1 SGHKS, CDR2 YYEKEE (reference sequence). The CDR3 has 14 residues. With 6 bases removed from V and 8 bases from J, the gap between germline ends came to 18 bases. The CDR3 bases are TGTGCCAGCATCCGAACTATCGGAGGGGATGAGCAGTTCTTC. The encoded protein is CASIRTIGGDEQFF.

The chain links TRBV4-2 to TRBJ1-2; no clear D. CDR1 LGHNA and CDR2 YNFKEQ come from the germline V gene. The CDR3 is made up of 15 amino acids. Trimming shortened V by 0 bases and J by 0 bases, and 8 bases separated the two germline ends. The DNA for the CDR3 is TGTGCCAGCAGCCAAGACCAGGCCACTAACTATGGCTACACCTTC. Its translation: CASSQDQATNYGYTF.

This clone appeared a few times. The rearrangement joins TRBV7-8 to TRBJ1-2; 8 positions agree with TRBD1. CDR3 length equals 17 residues. Per the germline V gene, CDR1 is SGHVS and CDR2 is FQNEAQ. The trim removed 5 bases at V and 0 bases at J, leaving 11 bases unmatched. In DNA, the CDR3 is TGTGCCAGCAGCAGGGGGGACTGGACAGGGTCTAACTATGGCTACACCTTC. Translating it yields CASSRGDWTGSNYGYTF. Combining the CDR3 with reference TRBV7-8 and TRBJ1-2 gives the whole variable domain GAGVSQSPRYKVAKRGQDVALRCDPISGHVSLFWYQQALGQGPEFLTYFQNEAQLDKSGLPSDRFFAERPEGSVSTLKIQRTQQEDSAVYLCASSRGDWTGSNYGYTFGSGTRLTVV.

V usage is TRBV6-1 and J usage is TRBJ2-4; 9 bases map to TRBD1. This CDR3 has 15 residues. Germline CDR1 reads MNHNS; CDR2 reads SASEGT. The trim removed 2 bases at V and 4 bases at J, leaving 3 bases unmatched. The chain's CDR3 is CASSEYGQGKNIQYF. CDR3 coding DNA: TGTGCCAGCAGTGAATACGGACAGGGGAAAAACATTCAGTACTTC.

The chain has TRBV19 and TRBJ1-5; TRBD1 aligns across 10 bases. The CDR3 totals 16 residues. V was clipped by 6 bases and J by 5 bases; unmatched bases: 10. Looked up from germline, CDR1 is LNHDA and CDR2 is SQIVND (reference sequence). Here the CDR3 DNA reads TGTGCCAGTAGCAACCGGGACAGGGGATGGGATCAGCCCCAGCATTTT. This codes for CASSNRDRGWDQPQHF. Supplemented by reference TRBV19 and TRBJ1-5, the full variable domain reads DGGITQSPKYLFRKEGQNVTLSCEQNLNHDAMYWYRQDPGQGLRLIYYSQIVNDFQKGDIAEGYSVSREKKESFPLTVTSAQKNPTAFYLCASSNRDRGWDQPQHFGDGTRLSIL.

The chain recombines TRBV29-1 with TRBJ1-2; TRBD1 is a possible D gene (6 bases). CDR3 length: 14 amino acids. Trimming removed 0 bases at V and 4 bases at J, with 12 bases between. From germline, CDR1 is SQVTM and CDR2 ANQGSEA. The CDR3 spells CSVEDPGGRYGYTF. The CDR3 DNA sequence: TGCAGCGTTGAAGATCCGGGGGGGCGCTATGGCTACACCTTC. The whole variable domain, filled in from reference TRBV29-1 and TRBJ1-2, reads SAVISQKPSRDICQRGTSLTIQCQVDSQVTMMFWYRQQPGQSLTLIATANQGSEATYESGFVIDKFPISRPNLTFSTLTVSNMSPEDSSIYLCSVEDPGGRYGYTFGSGTRLTVV.

This chain joins TRBV5-1 and TRBJ2-5, with a tentative D call TRBD2 (6 bases). Looked up from germline, CDR1 is SGHRS and CDR2 is YFSETQ. With 0 bases removed from V and 5 bases from J, the gap between germline ends came to 11 bases. The CDR3 is 14 amino acids. Here the CDR3 DNA reads TGCGCCAGCAGCTTGGCGGACCGGGGGGAGACCCAGTACTTC. Residues: CASSLADRGETQYF.

V and J are TRBV2 and TRBJ1-2; the match to TRBD1 covers 10 bases. The germline CDR1 and CDR2 sequences are SNHLY and FYNNEI. The CDR3 has 14 amino acids. After removal of 7 bases from V and 4 bases from J, the junction contained 6 bases not matched to a gene. The DNA for the CDR3 is TGTGCCAGCAAGGGACAGGGGATTTCCTATGGCTACACCTTC. Its translation is CASKGQGISYGYTF.

This clone was counted between two and nine times. CDR3 sequence (DNA): TGTGCCAGCAGCCAAACCAGCGGGGGCGTATACAATGAGCAGTTCTTC. This encodes CASSQTSGGVYNEQFF. The V and J genes are TRBV4-2 and TRBJ2-1, with 8 bases lining up with TRBD2. The length of the CDR3 is 16 residues. CDR1 and CDR2 (germline): LGHNA, YNFKEQ. V shed 2 bases and J 4 bases; nucleotides not matched to a gene: 7.

This clone appeared a few times. This rearrangement joins TRBV7-6 to TRBJ2-5; D is uncertain. This CDR3 is 12 amino acids long. Trimming took 2 bases from V and 4 from J, leaving 5 bases between them. The V gene's germline CDR1 is SGHVS and CDR2 FNYEAQ. DNA for the CDR3: TGTGCCAGCAGCTTAATTATAGAGACCCAGTACTTC. Its translation: CASSLIIETQYF.

This chain uses TRBV19 with TRBJ2-1; tentatively, D is TRBD1 (5 bases). Germline CDR1 is LNHDA and CDR2 is SQIVND (reference sequence). V was clipped by 3 bases and J by 4 bases, with 10 bases between them. This CDR3 region has 14 residues. CDR3 in DNA: TGTGCCAGTAGTATTGGGGCCTTTTACAATGAGCAGTTCTTC. This gives the protein CASSIGAFYNEQFF.

V and J are TRBV4-3 and TRBJ2-2; no reliable D call. CDR3 length equals 13 residues. Germline assignment: CDR1 LGHNA and CDR2 YSLEER. Between the trimmed V and J ends, which lost 4 bases and 0 bases, there was a span of 3 bases. This chain's CDR3 is CASSPTNTGELFF. CDR3 coding DNA: TGCGCCAGCAGCCCAACGAACACCGGGGAGCTGTTTTTT.